Below, 19 T cell receptor beta chains from the same sample are listed, as sequenced in a study of post-analysis software for immune sequencing data. Study results and limitations: Higher frequency in patients than in controls was seen for roughly five TRBV segments, with TRBV5-6, TRBV5-1 and TRBV20-1 among them.

Presence of unique molecular identifiers characterized the TCR beta cDNA libraries. Using its own MiXCR run on the PCR reads, TCRdb lists one record per CDR3 protein. The table has about 430,000 distinct CDR3 sequences, roughly 40% seen once. Antigens for these TCRs are unknown. Sequenced input: blood. The receptors originated from a girl aged 2-10 years with multiple sclerosis.

On this clonotype: One junction end does not reproduce the germline sequence, and a read error may be involved. V gene TRBV24-1 combines with J gene TRBJ2-1; TRBD1 matches 9 bases. The germline gives CDR1 KGHDR, CDR2 SFDVKD. The CDR3 consists of 17 residues. The CDR3 DNA is TGTGCCGCCAGTGATACATCCGGACAGGGGCACTACAATGAGCAGTTCTTC. Translated, it gives CAASDTSGQGHYNEQFF.

This rearrangement joins TRBV5-5 to TRBJ1-2; 8 positions agree with TRBD1. The CDR3 is made up of 14 amino acids. V was clipped by 3 bases and J by 7 bases; unmatched bases: 8. Germline V CDR1 and CDR2: SGHKS, YYEKEE (reference sequence). The CDR3 bases are TGTGCCAGCAGCTCCTATGACAGGGGAGGTGGCTACACCTTC. Protein product: CASSSYDRGGGYTF.

The chain couples TRBV6-6 to TRBJ2-7; TRBD2 matches at 8 bases. V lost 0 bases to trimming and J lost 0 bases; unmatched junction nucleotides: 4. The germline CDR1 and CDR2 sequences are MNHNY and SVGAGI (reference sequence). The CDR3 contains 16 residues. CDR3 region: CASSYSSLAVSYEQYF. CDR3 DNA: TGTGCCAGCAGTTACTCCTCACTAGCGGTCTCCTACGAGCAGTACTTC.

There are a few counts of this clonotype. The rearrangement joins TRBV12-3 or TRBV12-4 to TRBJ1-2; D gene uncertain. V lost 4 bases, J lost 4 bases, and 13 bases lay in between. The length of the CDR3 is 14 residues. CDR3 bases: TGTGCCAGCAGTTCTCTCATGGGCGGCTATGGCTACACCTTC. Translated: CASSSLMGGYGYTF.

This clonotype was detected only a few times. This CDR3 is CASSLSGGEQYF. The CDR3 DNA follows: TGTGCCAGCAGCTTAAGCGGAGGCGAGCAGTACTTC. J is TRBJ2-7 and V is TRBV7-9, with a tentative D call TRBD2 (5 bases). The CDR3 totals 12 residues. Germline CDR1 reads SEHNR; CDR2 reads FQNEAQ (reference sequence). V was shortened by 2 bases and J by 6 bases, with 8 bases between the two germline ends. The whole variable domain, filled in from reference TRBV7-9 and TRBJ2-7, reads DTGVSQNPRHKITKRGQNVTFRCDPISEHNRLYWYRQTLGQGPEFLTYFQNEAQLEKSRLLSDRFSAERPKGSFSTLEIQRTEQGDSAMYLCASSLSGGEQYFGPGTRLTVT.

As regards this clonotype: An end of the junction does not agree with germline; a read error may underlie this. V usage is TRBV3-1 and J usage is TRBJ1-1; the D gene is possibly TRBD1 (5 bases). The CDR3 loop spans 15 amino acids. CDR1 is LGHDT, CDR2 YNNKEL, per germline (reference sequence). CDR3 bases: TGTGCCGGCAGCCCTTGGGACCTGGGGAACACTGAAGCTTTCTTT. As protein: CAGSPWDLGNTEAFF.

To note about this clonotype: The junction shows a germline mismatch at one end, possibly a read error. The chain joins TRBV20-1 to TRBJ2-1; TRBD2 is a possible D gene (5 bases). The CDR3 spans 15 residues. In germline, CDR1 is DFQATT, CDR2 SNEGSKA (reference sequence). The CDR3 sequence is CSAREVGSSYNGQFF. For the CDR3, the DNA is TGCAGTGCTAGAGAAGTTGGGAGCTCCTACAATGGGCAGTTCTTC.

CDR3 sequence reads: CSAELGVRETQYF. The CDR3 DNA reads as TGCAGTGCTGAACTTGGGGTGAGAGAGACCCAGTACTTC. This chain connects TRBV20-1 to TRBJ2-5, with no clear D. CDR3 size: 13 residues. Trimming removed 5 bases from V and 4 bases from J, with 14 bases in between. The germline V gene has CDR1 DFQATT and CDR2 SNEGSKA (reference sequence).

Remarks on this clonotype: The conserved final phenylalanine or tryptophan is absent from the CDR3, which likely points to a read error. The rearrangement joins TRBV12-3 or TRBV12-4 to TRBJ2-3; D possibly corresponds to TRBD2 (5 bases). The V end was cut by 6 bases, the J end by 2 bases, with 12 bases between. The CDR3 extends over 14 amino acids. CDR3 protein: CASSLLGYTDTQYS. CDR3 nucleotides: TGTGCCAGCAGCCTACTAGGGTACACAGATACGCAGTATTCT.

This rearrangement joins TRBV6-2 or TRBV6-3 to TRBJ2-7; the D gene is possibly TRBD1 (6 bases). V was cut by 6 bases and J by 3 bases, with 9 bases left in between. The CDR3 contains 12 residues. CDR1 MNHEY and CDR2 SVGEGT come from the germline V gene. The CDR3 sequence: CASRGHVYEQYF. In DNA, the CDR3 is TGTGCCAGCAGGGGACACGTCTACGAGCAGTACTTC.

This chain links TRBV29-1 with TRBJ2-7; a possible D gene is TRBD1 (6 bases). Germline assignment: CDR1 SQVTM and CDR2 ANQGSEA. Trimming removed 4 bases from V and 2 bases from J, with 21 bases in between. This CDR3 has 16 amino acids. The CDR3 protein is CSVAKGDTMITYEQYF. In DNA form, the CDR3 reads TGCAGCGTTGCCAAAGGGGACACTATGATTACCTACGAGCAGTACTTC.

There are many counts of this clonotype. V and J are TRBV29-1 and TRBJ2-1; D remains unclear. The CDR3 is made up of 14 amino acids. Looked up from germline, CDR1 is SQVTM and CDR2 is ANQGSEA. The V end lost 6 bases, the J end lost 0 bases, and 12 bases lay between the germline ends. CDR3: CSVGPRNSYNEQFF. DNA for the CDR3: TGCAGCGTGGGCCCTAGAAACTCCTACAATGAGCAGTTCTTC.

This clonotype was found once. This chain uses TRBV5-1 with TRBJ2-1; TRBD1 is a possible D gene (5 bases). The germline gives CDR1 SGHRS, CDR2 YFSETQ. This CDR3 comprises 15 residues. V lost 1 base to trimming and J lost 2 bases, with 10 bases between them. CDR3 residues: CASSLIQGPYNEQFF. The CDR3 coding sequence is TGCGCCAGCAGCTTGATCCAGGGCCCCTACAATGAGCAGTTCTTC.

Only a few counts were recorded for this clonotype. CDR3 DNA sequence: TGCAGCGTTGACGGACTAGCGGGTTACAATGAGCAGTTCTTC. It specifies CSVDGLAGYNEQFF. V is TRBV29-1 and J is TRBJ2-1, with 11 bases identical to TRBD2. The CDR3 runs to 14 residues. The junction had 2 bases not matched to a gene; V was cut back by 3 bases and J by 4 bases. From germline, CDR1 is SQVTM and CDR2 ANQGSEA.

The chain combines TRBV29-1 with TRBJ2-7; 9 nucleotides match TRBD1. The J call is uncertain, as TRBJ2-1 better fits the DNA end. The CDR3 totals 15 residues. Germline V gene sequence: CDR1 SQVTM, CDR2 ANQGSEA. Written as DNA, the CDR3 is TGCAGCTTAAAAACCGGGACAGGGTCCTACAATGAGCAGTTCTTC. It codes for CSLKTGTGSYNEQFF.

This clonotype came up a few times. The chain has TRBV12-3 or TRBV12-4 and TRBJ2-7, with TRBD2 matching over 8 bases. The CDR3 totals 15 residues. Trimming took 5 bases from V and 1 from J; bases not matched to a gene: 7. This chain's CDR3 is CASSAGVAGSYEQYF. The CDR3 region has the DNA TGTGCCAGCAGTGCCGGGGTAGCGGGATCCTACGAGCAGTACTTC.

The CDR3 region has the DNA TGTGCCACCAGCAGAGATCACGGCTACACCTTC. It translates to CATSRDHGYTF. The chain carries TRBV15 and TRBJ1-2, with unresolved D. CDR1 LNHNV and CDR2 YYDKDF come from the germline V gene (reference sequence). CDR3 size: 11 residues. Trimming cost V 0 bases and J 8 bases, with 4 bases left between them.

The chain is built from TRBV11-2 and TRBJ1-2, with D perhaps TRBD1 (5 bases). Germline V gene lookup returns CDR1 SGHAT and CDR2 FQNNGV. The CDR3 sequence is 13 residues long. The V gene lost 5 bases and the J gene lost 5 bases, with 12 bases spanning the gap. The CDR3 DNA reads as TGTGCCAGCAGCCGGACGGAGGGGTATGGCTACACCTTC. Protein sequence: CASSRTEGYGYTF.

This clonotype was found many times. This chain links TRBV3-1 with TRBJ2-6; D not resolved. CDR1 LGHDT and CDR2 YNNKEL come from the germline V gene (reference sequence). Trimming left V 4 bases short and J 2 bases short, with 9 bases between. The CDR3 totals 15 residues. The CDR3 here is CASSPASAGANVLTF. The CDR3 DNA sequence: TGTGCCAGCAGCCCGGCATCGGCTGGGGCCAACGTCCTGACTTTC.